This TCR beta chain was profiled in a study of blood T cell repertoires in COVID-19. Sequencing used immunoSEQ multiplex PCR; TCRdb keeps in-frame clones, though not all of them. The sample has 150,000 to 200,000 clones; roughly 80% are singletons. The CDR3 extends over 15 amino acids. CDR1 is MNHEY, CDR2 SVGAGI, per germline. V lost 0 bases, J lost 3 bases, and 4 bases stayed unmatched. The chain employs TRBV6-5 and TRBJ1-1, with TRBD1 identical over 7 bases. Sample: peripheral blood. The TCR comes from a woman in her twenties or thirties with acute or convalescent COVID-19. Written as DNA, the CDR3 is TGTGCCAGCAGTTACTCGGGGCAGGGGGACACTGAAGCTTTCTTT. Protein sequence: CASSYSGQGDTEAFF.